This entry describes one T cell receptor (beta chain). The CDR3 extends over 16 amino acids. Trimming at V came to 7 bases and at J to 5 bases, leaving 13 bases not matched to a gene. Primers used in a second PCR of roughly 6 to 11 cycles were a sample-barcoded 5' primer and a J-beta primer mix. MiXCR was run by TCRdb on the 5' RACE reads, yielding one entry per CDR3 protein. Of about 1.6 million distinct CDR3 sequences listed, around 36% are singletons. The data originate from a study of blood T cells in healthy people across ages. Each donor supplied approximately 10 milliliters of peripheral blood.

Sequencing used blood. This TCR was recovered from a woman aged 25-40 years in good health. This chain uses TRBV23-1 with TRBJ1-4; 7 positions match TRBD1. TRBV23-1 is known as an ORF, though its function is uncertain. The CDR3 sequence is CASNLRGDRENEKLFF. Written as DNA, the CDR3 is TGCGCCAGCAACCTAAGGGGAGACAGGGAGAATGAAAAACTGTTTTTT.